The rows below give T cell receptor beta chains drawn from one sample of a study of cytomegalovirus exposure and HLA in healthy donors. The assay was immunoSEQ multiplex PCR, and TCRdb's table has in-frame clones only and misses some. The top ten hold over 2.5% of the sample, which has 120,000 or so clones, 80% to 85% seen once. The specimen sequenced was PBMCs. Source of these receptors: a woman aged 60-70 years in good health and CMV-seropositive. The CDR3 runs from the conserved cysteine through the conserved F or W. Each record gives: J gene, D gene, V gene, clone size, CDR3 length, CDR3 protein, CDR3 DNA. A D gene is named only where the DNA matches it firmly. Clone size is given for some rows only: seen once, a few or many times, or a class if the clone is expanded.

J gene: TRBJ2-3
D gene: TRBD2
V gene: TRBV6-1
clone size: .
CDR3 length: 15
CDR3 protein: CASSFGLVGTDTQYF
CDR3 DNA: TGTGCCAGCAGTTTTGGACTAGTAGGCACAGATACGCAGTATTTT

J gene: TRBJ2-1
D gene: TRBD2
V gene: TRBV11-3
clone size: few
CDR3 length: 15
CDR3 protein: CASSKIAGVNNEQFF
CDR3 DNA: TGTGCCAGCAGCAAAATAGCGGGAGTTAACAATGAGCAGTTCTTC

J gene: TRBJ1-4
D gene: TRBD1
V gene: TRBV6-5
clone size: .
CDR3 length: 14
CDR3 protein: CASRQQGAWEKLFF
CDR3 DNA: TGTGCCAGCAGGCAACAGGGGGCCTGGGAAAAACTGTTTTTT

J gene: TRBJ2-2
D gene: TRBD2
V gene: TRBV5-4
clone size: .
CDR3 length: 18
CDR3 protein: CASSFKLAGGPSPGELFF
CDR3 DNA: TGTGCCAGCAGCTTTAAATTAGCGGGAGGGCCCTCGCCCGGGGAGCTGTTTTTT

J gene: TRBJ2-3
D gene: TRBD1
V gene: TRBV29-1
clone size: .
CDR3 length: 17
CDR3 protein: CSVEGGMGTGGTDTQYF
CDR3 DNA: TGCAGCGTTGAAGGGGGGATGGGGACAGGGGGAACAGATACGCAGTATTTT

J gene: TRBJ1-6
D gene: .
V gene: TRBV9
clone size: .
CDR3 length: 14
CDR3 protein: CASSVALGESPLHF
CDR3 DNA: TGTGCCAGCAGCGTAGCCCTCGGGGAGTCACCCCTCCACTTT

J gene: TRBJ1-5
D gene: TRBD1
V gene: TRBV7-9
clone size: once
CDR3 length: 15
CDR3 protein: CSSSSLGTENQPQHF
CDR3 DNA: TGTTCCAGCAGCTCGCTCGGGACAGAGAATCAGCCCCAGCATTTT

J gene: TRBJ1-1
D gene: TRBD1
V gene: TRBV4-2
clone size: .
CDR3 length: 13
CDR3 protein: CASKGQMNTEAFF
CDR3 DNA: TGTGCCAGCAAGGGACAGATGAACACTGAAGCTTTCTTT

J gene: TRBJ1-1
D gene: .
V gene: TRBV2
clone size: .
CDR3 length: 15
CDR3 protein: CASSMGGFPGTEAFF
CDR3 DNA: TGTGCCAGCAGCATGGGGGGGTTTCCGGGCACTGAAGCTTTCTTT

J gene: TRBJ1-2
D gene: .
V gene: TRBV7-9
clone size: once
CDR3 length: 12
CDR3 protein: CSSSLQGAGYTF
CDR3 DNA: TGTTCCAGCAGCTTGCAAGGAGCTGGCTACACCTTC

J gene: TRBJ2-5
D gene: TRBD2
V gene: TRBV9
clone size: few
CDR3 length: 15
CDR3 protein: CASSGAGGRQETQYF
CDR3 DNA: TGTGCCAGCAGCGGAGCGGGGGGGCGGCAAGAGACCCAGTACTTC

J gene: TRBJ2-5
D gene: .
V gene: TRBV19
clone size: few
CDR3 length: 14
CDR3 protein: CASSRGYGRETQYF
CDR3 DNA: TGTGCCAGTAGTCGGGGGTACGGACGGGAGACCCAGTACTTC

J gene: TRBJ1-5
D gene: .
V gene: TRBV6-6
clone size: few
CDR3 length: 13
CDR3 protein: CASSPNGAQPQHF
CDR3 DNA: TGTGCCAGCAGTCCCAATGGGGCCCAGCCCCAGCATTTT

J gene: TRBJ2-7
D gene: .
V gene: TRBV4-2
clone size: .
CDR3 length: 14
CDR3 protein: CASSNRAMNYEQYF
CDR3 DNA: TGTGCCAGCAGCAACAGGGCAATGAACTACGAGCAGTACTTC

J gene: TRBJ2-7
D gene: TRBD2
V gene: TRBV4-1
clone size: .
CDR3 length: 16
CDR3 protein: CASSQGPGLVLYEQYF
CDR3 DNA: TGCGCCAGCAGCCAGGGACCGGGACTAGTTCTTTACGAGCAGTACTTC

J gene: TRBJ2-1
D gene: .
V gene: TRBV11-1
clone size: .
CDR3 length: 15
CDR3 protein: CASSLDKSSYNEQFF
CDR3 DNA: TGTGCCAGCAGCCTCGACAAGAGCTCCTACAATGAGCAGTTCTTC

J gene: TRBJ2-1
D gene: .
V gene: TRBV6-1
clone size: .
CDR3 length: 14
CDR3 protein: CASSSGSSYNEQFF
CDR3 DNA: TGTGCCAGCAGTTCCGGGAGCTCCTACAATGAGCAGTTCTTC

J gene: TRBJ2-5
D gene: TRBD2
V gene: TRBV11-2
clone size: .
CDR3 length: 17
CDR3 protein: CASSLRAGLEGRETQYF
CDR3 DNA: TGTGCCAGCAGCTTAAGGGCCGGACTAGAAGGTCGGGAGACCCAGTACTTC

J gene: TRBJ1-1
D gene: TRBD1
V gene: TRBV6-1
clone size: .
CDR3 length: 13
CDR3 protein: CASSRDRNTEAFF
CDR3 DNA: TGTGCCAGCAGCCGGGACAGGAACACTGAAGCTTTCTTT

J gene: TRBJ2-2
D gene: .
V gene: TRBV9
clone size: .
CDR3 length: 14
CDR3 protein: CASSVVFSTGELFF
CDR3 DNA: TGTGCCAGCAGCGTAGTGTTCTCCACCGGGGAGCTGTTTTTT

J gene: TRBJ1-1
D gene: .
V gene: TRBV7-9
clone size: .
CDR3 length: 15
CDR3 protein: CSSSRDLRVSTEAFF
CDR3 DNA: TGTTCCAGCAGTCGGGACTTGCGGGTGAGCACTGAAGCTTTCTTT

J gene: TRBJ2-1
D gene: TRBD2
V gene: TRBV2
clone size: .
CDR3 length: 15
CDR3 protein: CASRGRTSGSNEQFF
CDR3 DNA: TGTGCCAGCAGAGGAAGGACTAGCGGGAGCAATGAGCAGTTCTTC

J gene: TRBJ2-3
D gene: .
V gene: TRBV10-3
clone size: .
CDR3 length: 14
CDR3 protein: CAIKSSGEPDTQYF
CDR3 DNA: TGTGCCATCAAGAGCTCGGGGGAGCCAGATACGCAGTATTTT

J gene: TRBJ1-5
D gene: TRBD1
V gene: TRBV5-4
clone size: .
CDR3 length: 14
CDR3 protein: CASSPGQGDQPQHF
CDR3 DNA: TGTGCCAGCAGCCCTGGACAGGGCGATCAGCCCCAGCATTTT

J gene: TRBJ2-5
D gene: .
V gene: TRBV18
clone size: .
CDR3 length: 12
CDR3 protein: CASSARQETQYF
CDR3 DNA: TGTGCCAGCTCAGCCCGTCAGGAGACCCAGTACTTC

J gene: TRBJ2-1
D gene: TRBD2
V gene: TRBV11-2
clone size: .
CDR3 length: 16
CDR3 protein: CASSITSGSSYNEQFF
CDR3 DNA: TGTGCCAGCAGCATAACTAGCGGGAGCTCCTACAATGAGCAGTTCTTC

J gene: TRBJ2-4
D gene: TRBD2
V gene: TRBV2
clone size: .
CDR3 length: 16
CDR3 protein: CASSEARGTSGNIQYF
CDR3 DNA: TGTGCCAGCAGTGAAGCGCGGGGGACTAGCGGAAACATTCAGTACTTC

J gene: TRBJ1-3
D gene: .
V gene: TRBV5-1
clone size: few
CDR3 length: 15
CDR3 protein: CASSLGTDIGNTIYF
CDR3 DNA: TGCGCCAGCAGCTTGGGGACAGATATAGGAAACACCATATATTTT

J gene: TRBJ2-5
D gene: .
V gene: TRBV29-1
clone size: .
CDR3 length: 14
CDR3 protein: CSVSILGGLETQYF
CDR3 DNA: TGCAGCGTCAGCATTCTCGGGGGGCTGGAGACCCAGTACTTC